This entry features one T cell receptor (beta chain) sequence. The antigen is undetermined. The CDR3 totals 14 residues. Germline CDR1 is SGHNT and CDR2 is YENEEA. Trimming removed 7 bases at V and 8 bases at J, with 20 bases between. This record comes from a study of OX40 agonist ivuxolimab in advanced cancers. Across the whole study: Ivuxolimab, which is an agonistic anti-OX40 (CD134) antibody, was administered to the patients.

Regarding the study as a whole: It was not determined which antigens were specifically recognized by the peripheral T cells that had undergone clonal expansion.

Sequenced by immunoSEQ multiplex PCR; TCRdb stores in-frame clones only, minus some. Found here are 150 to 200 clones, approximately 70% of them singletons; the top ten hold roughly a sixth. V is TRBV11-3 and J is TRBJ1-2, with unresolved D. The sample was collected in a trial of the OX40 agonist ivuxolimab. The TCR comes from an adult with an advanced solid tumor such as melanoma, head and neck, liver or kidney cancer. As DNA, the CDR3 is TGTGCCAGCACCTCATACCGGGGAGGGTCCGGCTACACCTTC. Translation: CASTSYRGGSGYTF. Filled out from reference TRBV11-3 and TRBJ1-2, the complete variable domain reads EAGVVQSPRYKIIEKKQPVAFWCNPISGHNTLYWYLQNLGQGPELLIRYENEEAVDDSQLPKDRFSAERLKGVDSTLKIQPAELGDSAVYLCASTSYRGGSGYTFGSGTRLTVV.